The rows below give T cell receptor beta chains drawn from one sample of a study of CD8+ T cells in alopecia areata. Profiling relied on immunoSEQ multiplex PCR, and the TCRdb table lists in-frame clones only, not all of them. The repertoire holds roughly 200,000 clones, with approximately 47% as singletons. Sequencing was performed on CD4+ T cells sorted from blood, taken at approximately week 36, from a patient treated with tofacitinib. The receptors here all came from a human donor with alopecia areata. Each CDR3 is given with its conserved first and last residue. Fields, in order: clone size, V gene, J gene, D gene, CDR3 DNA, CDR3 protein. The D gene is left open where the match is weak. For some rows the clone size is stated as once, few or many, or as a class when expanded; others skip it.

>-|TRBV5-5|TRBJ2-5|TRBD2
TGTGCCAGCAGCTTGGCCCTAGCGGGAGGACAAGAGACCCAGTACTTC
CASSLALAGGQETQYF
>-|TRBV7-2|TRBJ2-3|-
TGTGCCAGCAGCCGCGGTAGCGAGGATACGCAGTATTTT
CASSRGSEDTQYF
>-|TRBV7-3|TRBJ2-2|TRBD1
TGTGCCAGCAGCTTAACAGGACAGGGCACCGGGGAGCTGTTTTTT
CASSLTGQGTGELFF
>few|TRBV9|TRBJ2-1|-
TGTGCCAGCAGCACACAAACAACCCTTAGATCTGAGCAGTTCTTC
CASSTQTTLRSEQFF
>-|TRBV6-5|TRBJ2-4|-
TGTGCCAGCAGTTACTCCGCGGTCCGGGGCGCGGTGAACTTC
CASSYSAVRGAVNF
>few|TRBV5-1|TRBJ1-1|TRBD1
TGCGCCAGCAGCTTGGGGCGGACAGGAGCCAACACTGAAGCTTTCTTT
CASSLGRTGANTEAFF
>few|TRBV6-5|TRBJ2-3|-
TGTGCCAGCGGATCCCGGAACACAGATACGCAGTATTTT
CASGSRNTDTQYF
>-|TRBV29-1|TRBJ2-5|-
TGCAGCGTTGTTTACGCCGCCGAGACCCAGTACTTC
CSVVYAAETQYF
>few|TRBV28|TRBJ2-1|-
TGTGCCAGCAGACCCCCTCAAATCCCCTACAATGAGCAGTTCTTC
CASRPPQIPYNEQFF
>few|TRBV2|TRBJ2-6|-
TGTGCCAGCAGTGGCCAGCTCTCTGGGGCCAACGTCCTGACTTTC
CASSGQLSGANVLTF
>-|TRBV30|TRBJ1-2|-
TGTGCCTGGAGTGTCAGCCTCCATGGCTACACCTTC
CAWSVSLHGYTF
>few|TRBV9|TRBJ2-6|-
TGTGCCAGCAGCGTAGGTTCGGGTAAGGGCGACTCTGGGGCCAACGTCCTGACTTTC
CASSVGSGKGDSGANVLTF
>-|TRBV7-9|TRBJ2-1|TRBD2
TGTGCCAGCAGTTTAACCGGGACTAGCGGGATCTATGAGCAGTTCTTC
CASSLTGTSGIYEQFF
>few|TRBV6-5|TRBJ2-6|-
TGTGCCAGCAGTAGCCGGGGCCCTGGGGCCAACGTCCTGACTTTC
CASSSRGPGANVLTF
>-|TRBV5-1|TRBJ2-1|TRBD2
TGCGCCAGCAGCATAGCGGGAGGGAATGAGCAGTTCTTC
CASSIAGGNEQFF
>-|TRBV30|TRBJ2-2|-
TGTGCCTGGAGGAGGACCAGAGGTCCCGGGGAGCTGTTTTTT
CAWRRTRGPGELFF
>-|TRBV28|TRBJ2-7|-
TGTGCCAGCACCCTCAGGGGGAGGGGGGGCTACGAGCAGTACTTC
CASTLRGRGGYEQYF
>-|TRBV6-6|TRBJ2-4|-
TGTGCCAGCAGTTATTACGGACGGAGGCAAAACATTCAGTACTTC
CASSYYGRRQNIQYF
>few|TRBV7-8|TRBJ1-5|TRBD1
TGTGCCAGCAGCTTAGCAGGCGGACAGGGAAGAGGCCAGCCCCAGCATTTT
CASSLAGGQGRGQPQHF
>-|TRBV6-5|TRBJ1-2|-
TGTGCCAGCACCTCAACCCCCAGGGGATCCTATGGCTACACCTTC
CASTSTPRGSYGYTF
>few|TRBV5-1|TRBJ2-5|-
TGCGCCACTAGAATCTACGGGTCGCAAGAGACCCAGTACTTC
CATRIYGSQETQYF
>few|TRBV14|TRBJ2-3|TRBD1
TGTGCCAGCGCTACAGGGGGCCCAGATACGCAGTATTTT
CASATGGPDTQYF
>-|TRBV5-1|TRBJ2-5|TRBD2
TGCGCCAGCAGCTTTGGTAGCGGGGGACAAGAGACCCAGTACTTC
CASSFGSGGQETQYF
>few|TRBV27|TRBJ2-1|TRBD2
TGTGCCAGCAGTTTAGGAACGGGAGGGCCGGAGTACAATGAGCAGTTCTTC
CASSLGTGGPEYNEQFF
>few|TRBV6-5|TRBJ2-5|-
TGTGCCAGCAGCGCCACCGGGGAGACCCAGTACTTC
CASSATGETQYF
>-|TRBV29-1|TRBJ2-3|TRBD1
TGCAGCGTCGACAGGGTGAATGGAGATACGCAGTATTTT
CSVDRVNGDTQYF
>-|TRBV7-2|TRBJ1-2|-
TGTGCCAGCAGCTCCCAAGCTAACTATGGCTACACCTTC
CASSSQANYGYTF
>-|TRBV7-2|TRBJ2-7|-
TGTGCCAGCAGCTCCACCCGCTACGAGCAGTACTTC
CASSSTRYEQYF
>-|TRBV7-9|TRBJ2-4|-
TGTGCCAGCAGCTTAATAGGGGACATTCAGTACTTC
CASSLIGDIQYF
>-|TRBV30|TRBJ2-5|-
TGTGCCTGGAGTGTACGCCCTGGGGAGACCCAGTACTTC
CAWSVRPGETQYF
>-|TRBV7-9|TRBJ1-1|-
TGTGCCAGCAGCCCTAGGGCTTTTGTGAACACTGAAGCTTTCTTT
CASSPRAFVNTEAFF
>-|TRBV5-1|TRBJ1-5|TRBD1
TGCGCCAGCAGCCCCGACAGGGGAGATCAGCCCCAGCATTTT
CASSPDRGDQPQHF
>-|TRBV5-4|TRBJ2-3|TRBD1
TGTGCCAGCAGCGGTGGCGGACAGGGGAGAGCAGATACGCAGTATTTT
CASSGGGQGRADTQYF
>-|TRBV9|TRBJ2-1|-
TGTGCCAGCAGCGTAGAGGATAGGGCTGGCTACAATGAGCAGTTCTTC
CASSVEDRAGYNEQFF
>-|TRBV11-2|TRBJ2-7|-
TGTGCCAGCAGCTTCAGTGACTACGAGCAGTACTTC
CASSFSDYEQYF
>few|TRBV5-1|TRBJ2-3|-
TGCGCCAGCAGCTTGGGCACCGCAGATACGCAGTATTTT
CASSLGTADTQYF
>-|TRBV4-3|TRBJ1-2|-
TGCGCCAGCAGCCAAGACCCAGCTAACTATGGCTACACCTTC
CASSQDPANYGYTF